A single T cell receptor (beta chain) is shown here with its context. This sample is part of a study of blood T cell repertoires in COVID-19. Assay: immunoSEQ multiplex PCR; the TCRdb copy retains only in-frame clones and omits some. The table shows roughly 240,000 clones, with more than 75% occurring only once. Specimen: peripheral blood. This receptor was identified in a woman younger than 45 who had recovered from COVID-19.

This CDR3 reads CASSQGRLAGALAYEQYF. CDR3 in DNA: TGCGCCAGCAGCCAAGGTAGACTAGCGGGGGCCTTAGCCTACGAGCAGTACTTC. The chain carries TRBV4-1 and TRBJ2-7; the match to TRBD2 covers 12 bases. The CDR3 length is 18 residues. V lost 1 base and J lost 2; bases outside the gene matches: 9. CDR1 is MGHRA, CDR2 YSYEKL, per germline.